What follows are 13 T cell receptor beta chains derived from one specimen sequenced in a study of T-cell memory formation after mild COVID-19. TCRdb processed the 5' RACE reads anew with MiXCR; each CDR3 protein has one entry. The table includes roughly 240,000 distinct CDR3 sequences, 15% to 19% detected once. The sample comprised PBMCs or a T cell subset sorted from them (not recorded which). The receptors originated from an adult woman who had mild COVID-19 (a few samples of this study predate the infection). Cell type and time point are not known.

The rearrangement uses TRBV6-5 and TRBJ1-1; a weak D match, TRBD1 (6 bases). With 8 bases removed from V and 5 bases from J, the gap between germline ends came to 18 bases. The CDR3 consists of 14 residues. Per the germline V gene, CDR1 is MNHEY and CDR2 is SVGAGI. The CDR3 sequence: CASGKPRGGTEAFF. CDR3 bases: TGTGCCAGCGGAAAACCGAGGGGGGGGACTGAAGCTTTCTTT.

This clonotype has more than one count but fewer than ten. The V gene is TRBV12-3 or TRBV12-4, the J gene TRBJ2-7, with D perhaps being TRBD1 or TRBD2 (6 bases each). This CDR3 is 15 amino acids long. The V and J ends lost 0 bases and 6 bases respectively, with 15 bases between them. The CDR3 DNA is TGTGCCAGCAGTTTAGCGCAGATAGGGGGGTCCGAGCAGTACTTC. Translating it yields CASSLAQIGGSEQYF.

The chain joins TRBV20-1 to TRBJ1-1; no reliable D call. Germline CDR1 is DFQATT and CDR2 is SNEGSKA (reference sequence). This CDR3 spans 15 amino acids. V was clipped by 0 bases and J by 0 bases, with 11 bases between them. CDR3 coding DNA: TGCAGTGCTAGAGATGCGCGGGAAGTGAACACTGAAGCTTTCTTT. Translating it yields CSARDAREVNTEAFF.

The rearrangement uses TRBV5-6 and TRBJ2-7; unclear D gene. The V end lost 0 bases, the J end lost 5 bases, and 9 bases lay between the germline ends. The CDR3 is 13 amino acids. Per germline, CDR1 SGHDT and CDR2 YYEEEE. The CDR3 reads CASSLDRGDEQYF. In DNA, the CDR3 is TGTGCCAGCAGCTTGGACAGAGGTGACGAGCAGTACTTC.

This clonotype was found many times. The rearrangement uses TRBV7-9 and TRBJ2-3, with 8 bases fitting TRBD2. This CDR3 has 15 residues. Germline CDR1 and CDR2: SEHNR and FQNEAQ (reference sequence). V shed 5 bases and J 2 bases; nucleotides not matched to a gene: 6. CDR3 in amino acids: CASSRGLADTDTQYF. As DNA, the CDR3 is TGTGCCAGCAGCCGCGGACTAGCTGACACAGATACGCAGTATTTT.

The rearrangement links TRBV9 to TRBJ1-1; D remains unclear. The CDR3 is 13 residues long. Germline V gene data show CDR1 as SGDLS and CDR2 as YYNGEE. Trimming removed 1 base from V and 3 bases from J, with 7 bases in between. The CDR3 nucleotides are TGTGCCAGCAGCGTAACGGGGTACACTGAAGCTTTCTTT. It encodes CASSVTGYTEAFF.

This clonotype was observed a few times. The chain combines TRBV6-5 with TRBJ1-2, with a possible D match to TRBD1 (6 bases). This CDR3 has 16 residues. Per germline, CDR1 MNHEY and CDR2 SVGAGI. The V and J ends lost 2 bases and 8 bases respectively, with 21 bases between them. In nucleotides, the CDR3 is TGTGCCAGCAGTTACACAGGGACGGACAGCTTAGGAGGCTACACCTTC. The encoded protein is CASSYTGTDSLGGYTF.

V usage is TRBV7-2 and J usage is TRBJ2-7; D not resolved. This CDR3 has 12 residues. V lost 6 bases and J 3 bases, leaving 9 bases between the germline ends. In germline, CDR1 is SGHTA, CDR2 FQGNSA. The CDR3 region has the DNA TGTGCCAGCAGGGGTAGCAGCTACGAGCAGTACTTC. Translating it yields CASRGSSYEQYF.

This sequence joins TRBV7-8 and TRBJ1-1; TRBD1 is a possible D gene (6 bases). V lost 6 bases to trimming and J lost 5 bases, with 19 bases between them. CDR3 length: 15 amino acids. Germline V gives CDR1 SGHVS, CDR2 FQNEAQ. CDR3 loop: CASRSSTGFKTEAFF. The DNA of the CDR3 is TGTGCCAGCAGGTCGAGCACAGGGTTTAAGACTGAAGCTTTCTTT.

The V call is TRBV5-1, the J call TRBJ1-1; tentative D call: TRBD1 (5 bases). CDR1 and CDR2 (germline): SGHRS, YFSETQ. This CDR3 has 15 amino acids. Trimming shortened V by 3 bases and J by 3 bases, and 15 bases separated the two germline ends. CDR3 sequence (DNA): TGCGCCAGCAGCTGGGGCCAGGGTCGGGACACTGAAGCTTTCTTT. This codes for CASSWGQGRDTEAFF.

The J gene is TRBJ2-1, the V gene TRBV7-2, with 9 bases that match TRBD2. With 7 bases clipped from V and 5 bases from J, the junction kept 9 bases outside the gene matches. This CDR3 is 15 amino acids long. Looked up from germline, CDR1 is SGHTA and CDR2 is FQGNSA. The CDR3 nucleotides read TGTGCCAGCACCCTCGGCATAGCGGGAGACAATGAGCAGTTCTTC. Amino acids: CASTLGIAGDNEQFF.

The gene calls are TRBV30 and TRBJ2-2; possible D gene TRBD1, 5 bases. The germline V gene has CDR1 GTSNPN and CDR2 SVGIG (reference sequence). The CDR3 sequence is 13 residues long. The V gene lost 8 bases and the J gene lost 4 bases, with 14 bases spanning the gap. The CDR3 loop reads CAGQRGRTGELFF. In nucleotides, the CDR3 is TGTGCCGGCCAAAGGGGCCGCACCGGGGAGCTGTTTTTT.

This clonotype was counted a few times. The rearrangement joins TRBV12-3 or TRBV12-4 to TRBJ2-2, with D uncertain. There are 13 residues in the CDR3. Trimming shortened V by 5 bases and J by 6 bases, and 10 bases separated the two germline ends. The CDR3 DNA is TGTGCCAGCAGTGGTGGGTTCGCCGGGGAGCTGTTTTTT. Translated, it gives CASSGGFAGELFF.